This T cell receptor (beta chain) emerged from a study of T cell responses to AZD1222 COVID-19 vaccine (TCRdb year 2021). For the wider study: Because spike-specific TCR depth and breadth did not differ between the two schedules, AZD1222 recipients who got a second dose at roughly 4 weeks were pooled with those who got a second dose at roughly 12 weeks. A total of 230 to 250 trial participants underwent TCR sequencing, of whom about 200 had received two doses of AZD1222 and around 25 had received two doses of the MenACWY control vaccine. Trial participants were enrolled by age into 18-55, 56-69 and 70-plus year subgroups, with approximately 150, 28 and 58 TCR-sequenced participants respectively. On the study overall, not on this receptor specifically: A significant rise in spike-specific TCR breadth and depth was observed after two AZD1222 doses relative to day 0 and relative to MenACWY recipients. Because no day 14 peak-response samples were available, repertoires were characterized only after the peak T cell response. The whole spike protein was spanned by vaccine-associated CD4 TCRs, and dominant responses were seen in regions 160-218 and 743-854. In the small 56-69-year group, the increase in depth fell short of significance, most likely because of low power. Conclusions about previously exposed vaccinees are limited because only a handful of AZD1222 recipients were SARS-CoV-2 seropositive at baseline. Participants were mostly white British, with more females than males. The authors suggested clonal diversity may have been underestimated. Reportedly, close to half of the unique spike-specific TCRs recognized epitopes lying outside the regions that are mutated in the B.1.351 and B.1.1.7 variants.

The CDR3 regions of human TCRbeta chains were analyzed by immunosequencing. For the original study's pipeline: TCRs in the repertoires were compared against a reference library of SARS-CoV-2-specific TCRs that had been generated with the MIRA antigen-specificity platform. Breadth was defined as the fraction of unique TCRs that were SARS-CoV-2-associated, and depth was defined as the fraction of total T cells that were SARS-CoV-2-associated. Using the MIRA data, each spike-specific TCR was assigned both to the spike region to which the TCR was reactive and to a CD4 or CD8 class. Log10-transformed breadth and depth values were compared by one-way ANOVA with Sidak's multiple comparisons tests. TCRdb took over this immuneACCESS table, retaining in-frame rearrangements with V and J assigned. Such tables are incomplete; in checked studies, under half of the missing clones stem from an unresolved V gene, and the remainder is unexplained. The DNA was the basis for D and trimming; V, J and clone size are from that table. Recorded for this sample are some 150,000 clones; 80% to 95% of them occurred a single time. The ten largest clones capture about 3.9% of the sample.

Comments on this clone: Its specific antigen is unknown. No much larger clone exists at a distance of one base, and base qualities are not known.

The time point label of this sample denotes: baseline before first vaccination. The vaccinee samples were drawn from two UK trials, COV001 and COV002, one of which was a single-blind randomized controlled phase 2/3 trial testing AZD1222 (ChAdOx1 nCoV-19) in healthy adults. For TCRbeta chain sequencing, PBMC samples were collected from trial participants at day 0 and at day 28 after the second dose. This TCR was recovered from an adult in good health. Sequencing was performed on peripheral blood, taken on day 0 of AZD1222 vaccination.

The CDR3: CASSPQGNGYTF. Read as DNA, the sequence is TGTGCCAGCTCACCGCAGGGGAATGGCTACACCTTC. The sequence links TRBV18 to TRBJ1-2; a tentative D call is TRBD1 (6 bases match). The germline V gene encodes CDR1 KGHSH and CDR2 LQKENI. V is reduced by 3 bases and J by 6 bases, leaving a spacing of 8 bases between them. The CDR3 covers 12 residues, taking in both the cysteine and the phenylalanine. Only the CDR3 DNA is retained, 36 bases long and in frame from the first base.